These 30 T cell receptor beta chains share one sample of origin, sequenced in a study of blood T cell repertoires in COVID-19. Generated by immunoSEQ multiplex PCR, the TCRdb table keeps only in-frame clones and is missing some. The sample has around 400,000 clones; more than 70% are singletons. The specimen was peripheral blood. These receptors came from a woman in her 30s with COVID-19, enrolled during active disease.

The J gene is TRBJ1-3, the V gene TRBV18, with D unclear. The CDR3 has 15 residues. The V gene's germline CDR1 is KGHSH and CDR2 LQKENI. V was pared by 3 bases and J by 2 bases, with 11 bases between. The CDR3 spells CASSPPLNPGNTIYF. DNA of the CDR3: TGTGCCAGCTCACCCCCCTTAAATCCTGGAAACACCATATATTTT.

The rearrangement links TRBV12-3 or TRBV12-4 to TRBJ2-1; a possible D gene is TRBD2 (5 bases). CDR3 length: 12 residues. The V end was cut by 5 bases, the J end by 11 bases, with 13 bases between. CDR3 region: CASSRFSDKQFF. In DNA form, the CDR3 reads TGTGCCAGCAGTCGATTTAGCGATAAGCAGTTCTTC.

The V and J genes are TRBV6-2 or TRBV6-3 and TRBJ1-5, with D hard to call. The CDR3 contains 16 residues. Trimming shortened V by 0 bases and J by 2 bases, and 11 bases separated the two germline ends. Per the germline V gene, CDR1 is MNHEY and CDR2 is SVGEGT. The CDR3 DNA sequence: TGTGCCAGCAGTTACTCGACGGGTGTTGGCAATCAGCCCCAGCATTTT. It specifies CASSYSTGVGNQPQHF.

The chain employs TRBV10-3 and TRBJ2-7, with 8 positions matching TRBD2. The CDR3 loop spans 13 amino acids. Germline V gene lookup returns CDR1 ENHRY and CDR2 SYGVKD. Germline trimming cut 8 bases from V and 5 bases from J; bases unmatched to any gene: 8. Here the CDR3 reads CAIARSGSDEQYF. CDR3 nucleotide sequence: TGTGCCATCGCACGAAGCGGGAGCGACGAGCAGTACTTC.

V and J are TRBV10-3 and TRBJ2-2; D is undetermined. The CDR3 is 15 amino acids. Trimming cost V 4 bases and J 0 bases, with 9 bases left between them. Looked up from germline, CDR1 is ENHRY and CDR2 is SYGVKD. The CDR3 nucleotides read TGTGCCATCAGTGTGGGCAGTCCGAACACCGGGGAGCTGTTTTTT. It encodes CAISVGSPNTGELFF.

The chain carries TRBV18 and TRBJ1-1, with no clear D. CDR3 length: 14 residues. Germline CDR1 is KGHSH and CDR2 is LQKENI. With 0 bases removed from V and 5 bases from J, the gap between germline ends came to 10 bases. The CDR3 protein is CASSPPEGGTEAFF. DNA of the CDR3: TGTGCCAGCTCACCACCTGAGGGTGGTACTGAAGCTTTCTTT.

This chain links TRBV4-1 with TRBJ1-2; weak D call: TRBD1 (5 bases). CDR3 length equals 13 residues. Per the germline V gene, CDR1 is MGHRA and CDR2 is YSYEKL. Trimming took 4 bases from V and 7 from J, leaving 13 bases between them. The chain's CDR3 is CASSLLGAFGYTF. CDR3 nucleotide sequence: TGCGCCAGCAGCCTGCTAGGGGCCTTTGGCTACACCTTC.

This chain links TRBV25-1 with TRBJ1-2, with 8 bases matching TRBD1. The germline CDR1 and CDR2 sequences are MGHDK and SYGVNS. CDR3 length: 15 amino acids. Losses at the gene ends were 4 bases for V and 2 bases for J; bases not matched to a gene: 6. CDR3 DNA sequence: TGTGCCAGCAGTGCCGCGGGACAGGAAAACTATGGCTACACCTTC. Translated: CASSAAGQENYGYTF.

The rearrangement uses TRBV18 and TRBJ2-7, with TRBD1 identical over 11 bases. Germline assignment: CDR1 KGHSH and CDR2 LQKENI. V shed 2 bases and J 4 bases; nucleotides not matched to a gene: 4. CDR3 length equals 15 residues. As DNA, the CDR3 is TGTGCCAGCTCACCAGAAGGACAGGGGGCTTACGAGCAGTACTTC. As protein: CASSPEGQGAYEQYF.

This clone was found once. The V call is TRBV12-3 or TRBV12-4, the J call TRBJ1-1, with D tentatively TRBD1 (5 bases). V was pared by 3 bases and J by 4 bases, with 6 bases between. The CDR3 is 12 amino acids. The CDR3 is CASSLGPTEAFF. As DNA, the CDR3 is TGTGCCAGCAGTTTGGGGCCCACTGAAGCTTTCTTT.

The chain has TRBV3-1 (or the pseudogene TRBV3-2) and TRBJ2-3, with 7 bases identical to TRBD2. The CDR3 totals 13 residues. Germline V gene data show CDR1 as LGHDT and CDR2 as YNNKEL (reference sequence). With 8 bases clipped from V and 6 bases from J, the junction kept 8 bases outside the gene matches. The chain's CDR3 is CASLATGGDTQYF. Written as DNA, the CDR3 is TGTGCCAGCCTTGCCACCGGGGGGGATACGCAGTATTTT.

V gene TRBV7-3 combines with J gene TRBJ2-3; 7 nucleotides align to TRBD2. Germline CDR1 SGHTA, CDR2 FQGTGA. With V trimmed by 5 bases and J by 4 bases, 3 bases remained unmatched. The CDR3 totals 13 residues. The CDR3 DNA reads TGTGCCAGCAGCCGGGACTATTCAGATACGCAGTATTTT. This translates into CASSRDYSDTQYF.

The V and J genes are TRBV7-9 and TRBJ1-2; D ambiguous. The CDR3 runs to 10 residues. Germline CDR1 reads SEHNR; CDR2 reads FQNEAQ (reference sequence). Trimming removed 4 bases at V and 14 bases at J, with 11 bases between. The CDR3 here is CASSSRGETF. Written as DNA, the CDR3 is TGTGCCAGCAGCTCACGCGGGGAGACCTTC.

This chain connects TRBV29-1 to TRBJ2-7, with 8 bases aligning to TRBD2. Looked up from germline, CDR1 is SQVTM and CDR2 is ANQGSEA. The junction had 14 bases not matched to a gene; V was cut back by 3 bases and J by 7 bases. CDR3 length: 15 residues. For the CDR3, the DNA is TGCAGCGTTGAGACGGAGGCTAGCGGGTTGGGGGAGCAGTACTTC. Protein product: CSVETEASGLGEQYF.

The chain is built from TRBV28 and TRBJ1-2; 9 bases align to TRBD1. CDR3 length equals 15 residues. Per the germline V gene, CDR1 is MDHEN and CDR2 is SYDVKM. Unmatched junction bases numbered 10, after V lost 9 bases and J lost 2 bases. The CDR3 region is CASRRTGGRNYGYTF. In nucleotides, the CDR3 is TGTGCCAGTAGAAGAACAGGGGGCCGAAACTATGGCTACACCTTC.

The chain is built from TRBV15 and TRBJ2-7; weak D call: TRBD2 (6 bases). Germline CDR1 LNHNV, CDR2 YYDKDF (reference sequence). This CDR3 is 17 amino acids long. The V and J ends lost 0 bases and 6 bases respectively, with 21 bases between them. CDR3 protein: CATSRDRHKRASGEQYF. CDR3 nucleotides: TGTGCCACCAGCAGAGATCGGCACAAGCGGGCCAGCGGCGAGCAGTACTTC.

The rearrangement uses TRBV2 and TRBJ2-6, with TRBD1 matching over 7 bases. The CDR3 extends over 16 amino acids. Per the germline V gene, CDR1 is SNHLY and CDR2 is FYNNEI. With 9 bases clipped from V and 0 bases from J, the junction kept 8 bases outside the gene matches. The CDR3 loop reads CARAMGQRSGANVLTF. The CDR3 nucleotides are TGTGCCAGGGCAATGGGACAGCGCTCTGGGGCCAACGTCCTGACTTTC.

V is TRBV18 and J is TRBJ2-7; D may be TRBD2 (6 bases). CDR1 is KGHSH, CDR2 LQKENI, per germline. This CDR3 is built from 16 residues. V was clipped by 2 bases and J by 2 bases, with 16 bases between them. CDR3 DNA sequence: TGTGCCAGCTCACCAGCTCGGCTAGCGCTCCCCTACGAGCAGTACTTC. Its protein product is CASSPARLALPYEQYF. The entire variable domain, with the rest obtained from reference TRBV18 and TRBJ2-7, is as follows: NAGVMQNPRHLVRRRGQEARLRCSPMKGHSHVYWYRQLPEEGLKFMVYLQKENIIDESGMPKERFSAEFPKEGPSILRIQQVVRGDSAAYFCASSPARLALPYEQYFGPGTRLTVT.

V and J are TRBV30 and TRBJ1-6; D call uncertain. This CDR3 contains 17 residues. V gave up 4 bases and J gave up 0 bases, with 16 bases separating them. In germline, CDR1 is GTSNPN, CDR2 SVGIG (reference sequence). The chain's CDR3 is CAWTQNTQVSYNSPLHF. The CDR3 bases are TGTGCCTGGACCCAAAATACACAAGTCTCCTATAATTCACCCCTCCACTTT.

The chain uses TRBV29-1 and TRBJ2-2; D is uncertain. Looked up from germline, CDR1 is SQVTM and CDR2 is ANQGSEA. Between the trimmed V and J ends, which lost 5 bases and 0 bases, there was a span of 4 bases. CDR3 size: 12 residues. The CDR3 bases are TGCAGCGTTTCTGCGAACACCGGGGAGCTGTTTTTT. This codes for CSVSANTGELFF.

V is TRBV4-3 and J is TRBJ2-1, with 7 positions matching TRBD1. This CDR3 is 15 amino acids long. Germline lookup yields CDR1 LGHNA and CDR2 YSLEER. V shed 0 bases, J shed 7 bases, and the junction held 6 bases outside the gene matches. The CDR3 reads CASSQDEGAQNEQFF. CDR3 DNA sequence: TGCGCCAGCAGCCAAGATGAGGGGGCGCAGAATGAGCAGTTCTTC.

This chain joins TRBV5-1 and TRBJ2-1, with 7 bases fitting TRBD2. The trim removed 4 bases at V and 6 bases at J, leaving 16 bases unmatched. The V gene's germline CDR1 is SGHRS and CDR2 YFSETQ. This CDR3 has 17 residues. CDR3 sequence: CASSLRGRNGGGNEQFF. DNA for the CDR3: TGCGCCAGCAGCCTAAGGGGACGGAATGGCGGGGGCAATGAGCAGTTCTTC.

The gene calls are TRBV7-8 and TRBJ2-2, with D perhaps matching TRBD1 (5 bases). V gave up 4 bases and J gave up 0 bases, with 15 bases separating them. The germline gives CDR1 SGHVS, CDR2 FQNEAQ. There are 17 residues in the CDR3. CDR3 nucleotide sequence: TGTGCCAGCAGCTCCCTCCGTGGACAAACGAACACCGGGGAGCTGTTTTTT. Its protein product is CASSSLRGQTNTGELFF.

The J gene is TRBJ2-5, the V gene TRBV10-1; 9 nucleotides match TRBD1. The J segment lost 5 bases and the V segment lost 3 bases, leaving 4 bases of the junction unmatched. Germline V gives CDR1 WNHNN, CDR2 SYGVQD (reference sequence). There are 14 residues in the CDR3. For the CDR3, the DNA is TGCGCCAGCAGTGACGGGACAGGGCCCGAGACCCAGTACTTC. Translated: CASSDGTGPETQYF.

This clone was recorded at least ten times. This chain links TRBV28 with TRBJ1-5; D gene ambiguous. V lost 3 bases, J lost 7 bases, and 13 bases lay in between. Per the germline V gene, CDR1 is MDHEN and CDR2 is SYDVKM. There are 14 residues in the CDR3. CDR3 bases: TGTGCCAGCAGTTTGTTCGTTAGCGGCCAGCCCCAGCATTTT. Its translation: CASSLFVSGQPQHF.

The chain employs TRBV28 and TRBJ2-7, with 9 bases identical to TRBD2. V trimming: 2 bases; J trimming: 0 bases; junction bases outside the gene matches: 5. The germline V gene encodes CDR1 MDHEN and CDR2 SYDVKM. The CDR3 consists of 16 residues. CDR3 loop: CASSLTLAGSSYEQYF. The CDR3 DNA reads as TGTGCCAGCAGTTTAACGCTAGCGGGATCCTCCTACGAGCAGTACTTC.

The chain employs TRBV15 and TRBJ2-3; D possibly corresponds to TRBD2 (5 bases). Germline assignment: CDR1 LNHNV and CDR2 YYDKDF (reference sequence). V lost 1 base to trimming and J lost 3 bases, with 5 bases between them. The CDR3 extends over 13 amino acids. For the CDR3, the DNA is TGTGCCACCAGCAGAGCGGGGACAGATACGCAGTATTTT. The encoded protein is CATSRAGTDTQYF. The entire variable domain, with the rest obtained from reference TRBV15 and TRBJ2-3, is as follows: DAMVIQNPRYQVTQFGKPVTLSCSQTLNHNVMYWYQQKSSQAPKLLFHYYDKDFNNEADTPDNFQSRRPNTSFCFLDIRSPGLGDTAMYLCATSRAGTDTQYFGPGTRLTVL.

V is TRBV19 and J is TRBJ2-2; tentatively, D is TRBD1 (5 bases). The germline V gene encodes CDR1 LNHDA and CDR2 SQIVND (reference sequence). V lost 10 bases and J 3 bases, leaving 15 bases between the germline ends. CDR3 length equals 14 residues. The CDR3 coding sequence is TGTGCCACCCGCACAGGACGAGACACCGGGGAGCTGTTTTTT. The encoded protein is CATRTGRDTGELFF. Together with reference TRBV19 and TRBJ2-2, the CDR3 gives the full variable domain: DGGITQSPKYLFRKEGQNVTLSCEQNLNHDAMYWYRQDPGQGLRLIYYSQIVNDFQKGDIAEGYSVSREKKESFPLTVTSAQKNPTAFYLCATRTGRDTGELFFGEGSRLTVL.

V and J are TRBV29-1 and TRBJ2-2; maybe TRBD1 (7 bases). This CDR3 region has 15 residues. From germline, CDR1 is SQVTM and CDR2 ANQGSEA. V was shortened by 4 bases and J by 6 bases, with 18 bases between the two germline ends. CDR3 bases: TGCAGCGTTGGGGGAGGACAGGACGGGGCCGGGGAGCTGTTTTTT. Translated, it gives CSVGGGQDGAGELFF.

The rearrangement joins TRBV4-1 to TRBJ2-7, with D unclear. This CDR3 spans 13 amino acids. CDR1 is MGHRA and CDR2 is YSYEKL in the germline V gene. V gave up 4 bases and J gave up 2 bases, with 9 bases separating them. The CDR3 sequence: CASSPARAYEQYF. The DNA of the CDR3 is TGCGCCAGCAGCCCCGCCCGGGCCTACGAGCAGTACTTC.